This is a list of T cell receptor beta chains from one sample in a study of cytotoxic CD8 clonotypes in ibrutinib-treated CLL. Assay: immunoSEQ multiplex PCR; the TCRdb copy retains only in-frame clones and omits some. The sample lists some 120,000 clones; under 70% were seen once. Sequenced here: PBMCs, sampled after 24 months of ibrutinib treatment. These receptors came from a human donor with chronic lymphocytic leukemia. Each CDR3 is given with its conserved first and last residue.

TRBJ2-5 TRBV28 13 CASSLGGIETQYF
TRBJ2-1 TRBV18 16 CASSPIMTGEGSEQFF
TRBJ2-6 TRBV7-6 17 CASSSRSQGTGANVLTF
TRBJ1-4 TRBV10-3 16 CAISGGHLATNEKLFF
TRBJ1-1 TRBV28 12 CASSAQGAEAFF
TRBJ1-4 TRBV28 17 CASSSWTGRGSNEKLFF
TRBJ1-1 TRBV5-8 13 CASSLIDHPEAFF
TRBJ1-4 TRBV19 13 CASSPPGVGKLFF
TRBJ1-1 TRBV4-1 14 CASSQREVLTEAFF
TRBJ1-2 TRBV9 16 CASSVGAWGHNYGYTF
TRBJ1-2 TRBV6-1 14 CASEVRDRAYGYTF
TRBJ2-5 TRBV9 17 CASSVGFATRVQETQYF
TRBJ1-2 TRBV5-1 14 CASSPGDSPYGYTF
TRBJ2-2 TRBV7-8 17 CASSKGLVGTDTGELFF
TRBJ2-3 TRBV10-3 15 CASIEPGGADGTQYF
TRBJ2-1 TRBV6-1 13 CASSGPQGEEQFF
TRBJ1-2 TRBV28 14 CASSASTGSYGYTF
TRBJ1-1 TRBV5-1 17 CASSFGSQGELNTEAFF
TRBJ2-5 TRBV5-1 12 CASSLIGETQYF
TRBJ1-6 TRBV6-5 14 CASSYDQGDSPLHF
TRBJ2-2 TRBV6-6 12 CASRGSTGELFF
TRBJ2-2 TRBV2 13 CASSEGEVGELFF
TRBJ2-7 TRBV9 13 CASSVFSGYEQYF
TRBJ1-1 TRBV11-3 13 CASSAGITGKAFF
TRBJ1-2 TRBV19 14 CASSIDGTGTGYTF
TRBJ2-6 TRBV28 18 CASSPGTGGVGGANVLTF
TRBJ2-7 TRBV7-9 16 CASSLRVGTGSVEQYF
TRBJ2-1 TRBV28 16 CASSKFKTSGGNEQFF
TRBJ1-1 TRBV6-6 15 CASSYMTQGNTEAFF
TRBJ2-5 TRBV7-2 13 CASSPRSEETQYF
TRBJ1-5 TRBV4-1 17 CASSQIGGARSNQPQHF
TRBJ2-5 TRBV30 14 CAWRGDRGSETQYF
TRBJ1-2 TRBV19 13 CASSIPGPYGYTF
TRBJ2-5 TRBV25-1 15 CASSEDVGQRETQYF
TRBJ1-2 TRBV6-1 12 CASSGQRGGYTF
TRBJ2-7 TRBV29-1 13 CSVSGQGDYEQYF
TRBJ1-4 TRBV7-9 14 CASSLDRRSEKLFF
TRBJ1-1 TRBV7-2 14 CASSLYGAGTEAFF
TRBJ2-7 TRBV28 12 CATGGSAYEQYF
TRBJ2-7 TRBV19 15 CASSRSGGQTYEQYF
TRBJ2-7 TRBV6-5 13 CASGRAGGYEQYF
TRBJ1-3 TRBV30 15 CAWKEGSLSGNTIYF
TRBJ2-7 TRBV19 16 CASSEEGQGAYYEQYF
TRBJ2-6 TRBV2 17 CAYSDRGLVSGANVLTF
TRBJ1-2 TRBV18 12 CASSPSRDGYTF
TRBJ2-3 TRBV5-1 15 CASSLEGLLTDTQYF
TRBJ2-7 TRBV29-1 11 CSVQLYYEQYF
TRBJ2-3 TRBV27 18 CASSLGVQRGDATDTQYF
TRBJ2-3 TRBV6-6 14 CASSYSERVDTQYF
TRBJ1-2 TRBV27 14 CASSLRGRDYGYTF
TRBJ1-2 TRBV2 15 CASSQTYRTGDGYTF
TRBJ2-5 TRBV4-1 16 CASSHPGGGGGETQYF
TRBJ2-7 TRBV11-2 16 CASSPRIRDGTYEQYF
TRBJ1-3 TRBV4-1 16 CASSRTMEIPGNTIYF
TRBJ1-2 TRBV19 15 CASSIPGQASYGYTF
TRBJ1-6 TRBV4-1 16 CASTLEGGQGNSPLHF
TRBJ2-5 TRBV7-3 15 CASSLLLGPQETQYF
TRBJ1-5 TRBV19 14 CATSPGGVNQPQHF